This T cell receptor beta chain originates from a study of T cell responses to AZD1222 COVID-19 vaccine. Looking at the study overall: Pooling of second doses given at about 4 or about 12 weeks was done.

V was trimmed by 0 bases and J by 12 bases, leaving 12 bases between them. Germline V gene sequence: CDR1 LGHDT, CDR2 YNNKEL (reference sequence). The CDR3 consists of 12 residues. Concerning this clone: The antigen is undetermined.

Generated by immunoSEQ multiplex PCR, the TCRdb table keeps only in-frame clones and is missing some. The sample lists about 110,000 clones, around 91% occurring once. Study findings and constraints: As reported, nearly half of all spike-specific TCRs target variant regions that are unmutated. Only after the peak T cell response were repertoires sampled.

This sequence joins TRBV3-1 (or the pseudogene TRBV3-2) and TRBJ2-7; D may be TRBD2 (5 bases). This clonotype originated in an adult in good health. This material consisted of peripheral blood, taken on day 0 of AZD1222 vaccination. The CDR3 protein is CASSQDQRERYF. CDR3 coding DNA: TGTGCCAGCAGCCAAGATCAGAGGGAACGGTACTTC.